A selection of T cell receptor beta chains follows, all from one sample in a study of CXCR3-negative and CXCR3-positive naive CD8 T cells. TCRdb reprocessed the 5' RACE reads; each CDR3 protein has one entry and no DNA is given. The sample shows 140,000 to 150,000 distinct CDR3 sequences, and under 0.35% sits with its ten largest clones. Sequencing was performed on naive CXCR3+ CD8+ T cells from blood. These TCRs come from a human donor in good health. Some clones in this sample may be carry-over from other donors' samples. CDR3s include the opening cysteine and the closing phenylalanine or tryptophan. The order of the fields is V gene, J gene, CDR3 protein.

v_gene: TRBV20-1
j_gene: TRBJ1-1
CDR3aa: CSARDPSPSGQGVDNTEAFF

v_gene: TRBV14
j_gene: TRBJ2-3
CDR3aa: CASSHRDLIDTQYF

v_gene: TRBV4-1
j_gene: TRBJ2-1
CDR3aa: CASGPPHRDEQFF

v_gene: TRBV29-1
j_gene: TRBJ2-7
CDR3aa: CSVGARDSYEQYF

v_gene: TRBV6-9
j_gene: TRBJ2-2
CDR3aa: CAAAPGTGELFF

v_gene: TRBV4-3
j_gene: TRBJ1-1
CDR3aa: CASSQGPGTVASAEAFF

v_gene: TRBV4-3
j_gene: TRBJ2-7
CDR3aa: CASSQTSGVYEQYF

v_gene: TRBV20-1
j_gene: TRBJ2-7
CDR3aa: CSARVSPITSGAYEQYF

v_gene: TRBV6-6
j_gene: TRBJ2-3
CDR3aa: CASRRTSGGSDTQYF

v_gene: TRBV29-1
j_gene: TRBJ2-3
CDR3aa: CSVTHLSQETDTQYF

v_gene: TRBV5-6
j_gene: TRBJ2-3
CDR3aa: CASSTGQELYTDTQYF

v_gene: TRBV6-2/TRBV6-3
j_gene: TRBJ1-1
CDR3aa: CASSAQQGKNTEAFF

v_gene: TRBV30
j_gene: TRBJ2-7
CDR3aa: CAWSQGINSYEQYF

v_gene: TRBV7-9
j_gene: TRBJ2-7
CDR3aa: CASSLIRTYEQYF

v_gene: TRBV5-4
j_gene: TRBJ1-2
CDR3aa: CASSVTGANYGYTF

v_gene: TRBV7-9
j_gene: TRBJ2-2
CDR3aa: CASSAEEGAGELFF

v_gene: TRBV12-3/TRBV12-4
j_gene: TRBJ2-1
CDR3aa: CASSGQGYHLNEQFF

v_gene: TRBV29-1
j_gene: TRBJ2-7
CDR3aa: CSALLAGGYEQYF

v_gene: TRBV20-1
j_gene: TRBJ1-1
CDR3aa: CSAIPGPVNTEAFF

v_gene: TRBV10-2
j_gene: TRBJ2-5
CDR3aa: CASSTRGLALQETQYF

v_gene: TRBV28
j_gene: TRBJ2-1
CDR3aa: CASSRRGTSGSYNEQFF

v_gene: TRBV7-9
j_gene: TRBJ2-1
CDR3aa: CASSLVGGPAVDEQFF

v_gene: TRBV20-1
j_gene: TRBJ2-4
CDR3aa: CSAGPLGDLTKNIQYF

v_gene: TRBV7-9
j_gene: TRBJ2-7
CDR3aa: CASSPSGAHEQYF

v_gene: TRBV5-4
j_gene: TRBJ2-7
CDR3aa: CASSFGEYYEQYF

v_gene: TRBV7-9
j_gene: TRBJ1-1
CDR3aa: CASSPHQLNTDAFF

v_gene: TRBV7-9
j_gene: TRBJ2-1
CDR3aa: CASIDGGSYNEQFF

v_gene: TRBV5-1
j_gene: TRBJ2-5
CDR3aa: CASSLDSGGSYQETQYF

v_gene: TRBV4-1
j_gene: TRBJ1-5
CDR3aa: CASSQVPGRNQPQHF

v_gene: TRBV3-1
j_gene: TRBJ2-1
CDR3aa: CASSQYLLGTDNEQFF

v_gene: TRBV19
j_gene: TRBJ2-3
CDR3aa: CASNAGTDTQYF

v_gene: TRBV5-1
j_gene: TRBJ2-7
CDR3aa: CASSRTGSEQYF

v_gene: TRBV29-1
j_gene: TRBJ2-5
CDR3aa: CSVAPGTTWETQYF

v_gene: TRBV28
j_gene: TRBJ1-5
CDR3aa: CASSRTGELNQPQHF

v_gene: TRBV3-1
j_gene: TRBJ2-1
CDR3aa: CASSHLTPYNEQFF

v_gene: TRBV20-1
j_gene: TRBJ2-3
CDR3aa: CSARTIAGPRTDTQYF

v_gene: TRBV27
j_gene: TRBJ2-1
CDR3aa: CASSGESSEQFF

v_gene: TRBV29-1
j_gene: TRBJ1-2
CDR3aa: CSVEEADSHGYTF

v_gene: TRBV28
j_gene: TRBJ2-1
CDR3aa: CASSLRTSGRGPPDYNEQFF

v_gene: TRBV12-3/TRBV12-4
j_gene: TRBJ2-1
CDR3aa: CASSPGLAGGPLRNEQFF

v_gene: TRBV28
j_gene: TRBJ2-1
CDR3aa: CASSGTALHNEQFF

v_gene: TRBV28
j_gene: TRBJ2-7
CDR3aa: CASSPPIPSYEQYF

v_gene: TRBV28
j_gene: TRBJ1-2
CDR3aa: CASSNTNLLDRNYGYTF

v_gene: TRBV29-1
j_gene: TRBJ2-5
CDR3aa: CSVEVAGAGETQYF

v_gene: TRBV7-2
j_gene: TRBJ1-6
CDR3aa: CASSSTGNNSPLHF

v_gene: TRBV29-1
j_gene: TRBJ1-5
CDR3aa: CSVLDSGDQPQHF

v_gene: TRBV7-9
j_gene: TRBJ2-1
CDR3aa: CASSLQLYNEQFF

v_gene: TRBV19
j_gene: TRBJ1-1
CDR3aa: CASSIDGREMNTEAFF

v_gene: TRBV9
j_gene: TRBJ1-5
CDR3aa: CASSNTGNSNQPQHF

v_gene: TRBV14
j_gene: TRBJ2-7
CDR3aa: CASSQGYREYEQYF

v_gene: TRBV6-5
j_gene: TRBJ1-6
CDR3aa: CASSYSVGGWDDNSPLHF

v_gene: TRBV10-3
j_gene: TRBJ2-7
CDR3aa: CAISDPGGSRPYEQYF

v_gene: TRBV20-1
j_gene: TRBJ2-7
CDR3aa: CSARLALSYEQYF

v_gene: TRBV7-9
j_gene: TRBJ2-2
CDR3aa: CASSRFLQGENTGELFF

v_gene: TRBV6-5
j_gene: TRBJ2-1
CDR3aa: CASSSGEKIEQFF

v_gene: TRBV9
j_gene: TRBJ2-5
CDR3aa: CASSGTFEETQYF

v_gene: TRBV27
j_gene: TRBJ2-1
CDR3aa: CASSDWRDNEQFF